The 18 T cell receptor beta chains in this list originate from one sample, sequenced in a study of shared clonotypes between healthy human individuals. Using immunoSEQ multiplex PCR, the repertoire was profiled, and TCRdb retains in-frame clones only, with some absent. The data hold some 800,000 clones, with approximately 92% observed a single time. CD8 cells regarded as naive lacked CD45RO, were positively chosen for CCR7, and omitted terminally differentiated effector memory CD45RA+ cells. The sample was naive CD8+ T cells sorted from blood. The receptors here all came from a man younger than 45 in good health.

As concerns this clone: The sample holds other DNA sequences that translate to the same CDR3. V gene TRBV27 combines with J gene TRBJ2-7; D possibly matches TRBD1 or TRBD2 (6 bases each). The CDR3 is 13 residues long. Germline V lookup: CDR1 MNHEY, CDR2 SMNVEV (reference sequence). V lost 2 bases, J lost 3 bases, and 8 bases lay in between. The CDR3 coding sequence is TGTGCCAGCAGTTTAGGGGGGCTCTACGAGCAGTACTTC. The encoded protein is CASSLGGLYEQYF.

This rearrangement joins TRBV5-1 to TRBJ2-5; TRBD2 is a possible D gene (6 bases). Trimming pared 3 bases from V and 5 bases from J, leaving 11 bases between. The length of the CDR3 is 13 residues. The germline V gene encodes CDR1 SGHRS and CDR2 YFSETQ. The CDR3 DNA sequence: TGCGCCAGCAGCTCGGGACTGAAGGAGACCCAGTACTTC. This codes for CASSSGLKETQYF.

The chain joins TRBV14 to TRBJ2-5; tentative D call: TRBD2 (7 bases). The length of the CDR3 is 13 residues. Germline CDR1 reads SGHDN; CDR2 reads FVKESK. V was shortened by 0 bases and J by 7 bases, with 9 bases between the two germline ends. The CDR3 is CASSQEGGGTQYF. CDR3 in DNA: TGTGCCAGCAGCCAAGAAGGGGGGGGGACCCAGTACTTC.

The chain combines TRBV13 with TRBJ2-7, with unresolved D. The germline gives CDR1 PRHDT, CDR2 FYEKMQ (reference sequence). Trimming removed 2 bases at V and 0 bases at J, with 8 bases between. The CDR3 extends over 14 amino acids. The CDR3 nucleotides read TGTGCCAGCAGCTTATCAGAACTCTCCTACGAGCAGTACTTC. Residues: CASSLSELSYEQYF.

The chain uses TRBV5-4 and TRBJ2-7, with D perhaps TRBD1 (5 bases). The CDR3 has 15 residues. V shed 0 bases and J shed 6 bases, with 16 bases lying between them. Germline CDR1 is SGHNT and CDR2 is YYREEE (reference sequence). In DNA, the CDR3 is TGTGCCAGCAGCTTGGCCGCGGCAGGGTCGCGCGAGCAGTACTTC. This sequence encodes CASSLAAAGSREQYF. The whole variable domain, remainder taken from reference TRBV5-4 and TRBJ2-7, is ETGVTQSPTHLIKTRGQQVTLRCSSQSGHNTVSWYQQALGQGPQFIFQYYREEENGRGNFPPRFSGLQFPNYSSELNVNALELDDSALYLCASSLAAAGSREQYFGPGTRLTVT.

Written as DNA, the CDR3 is TGTGCCAGCAGCCTTCCGACACCTTCCTACGAGCAGTACTTC. Protein: CASSLPTPSYEQYF. The chain recombines TRBV7-9 with TRBJ2-7; D is unclear. V lost 5 bases, J lost 1 base, and 12 bases lay in between. The CDR3 consists of 14 residues. From germline, CDR1 is SEHNR and CDR2 FQNEAQ (reference sequence).

The V call is TRBV6-5, the J call TRBJ2-1; perhaps TRBD2 as D (5 bases). Germline V gene data show CDR1 as MNHEY and CDR2 as SVGAGI. The CDR3 is 12 amino acids. V was trimmed by 2 bases and J by 9 bases, leaving 8 bases between them. CDR3 coding DNA: TGTGCCAGCAGTTACACTAGAGGTGAGCAGTTCTTC. Its protein is CASSYTRGEQFF.

The chain has TRBV10-3 and TRBJ2-7, with D possibly being TRBD1 or TRBD2 (5 bases each). The CDR3 loop spans 16 amino acids. The V gene's germline CDR1 is ENHRY and CDR2 SYGVKD. V was pared by 2 bases and J by 3 bases, with 17 bases between. CDR3 nucleotide sequence: TGTGCCATCAGTGAGACAACAGGACTTCGACGCTACGAGCAGTACTTC. Its protein product is CAISETTGLRRYEQYF.

The CDR3: CASRQPDRGGGRGEYEQYF. CDR3 bases: TGTGCCAGCCGACAACCCGACAGGGGCGGCGGGAGAGGCGAATACGAGCAGTACTTC. The genes are TRBV7-9 and TRBJ2-7; tentative D call: TRBD1 (8 bases). Germline-derived CDR1 and CDR2 are SEHNR and FQNEAQ (reference sequence). Trimming removed 8 bases from V and 4 bases from J, with 33 bases in between. The CDR3 sequence is 19 residues long.

This clone was seen just once. The V call is TRBV6-6, the J call TRBJ1-4; 7 bases are a match to TRBD1. Germline loops: CDR1 MNHNY, CDR2 SVGAGI (reference sequence). The CDR3 has 14 residues. J gave up 2 bases and V 10 bases, and 7 bases lay outside the gene matches. CDR3 protein: CATQSQGTNEKLFF. The CDR3, as DNA: TGTGCCACCCAATCACAGGGGACTAATGAAAAACTGTTTTTT.

The chain links TRBV30 to TRBJ2-7, with D possibly being TRBD1 (6 bases). Deletions cut 3 bases from V and 2 bases from J, with 14 bases between. In germline, CDR1 is GTSNPN, CDR2 SVGIG (reference sequence). The CDR3 spans 14 residues. This chain's CDR3 is CAWSHSQGTYEQYF. The CDR3 DNA is TGTGCCTGGAGCCATAGTCAGGGGACCTACGAGCAGTACTTC.

The gene calls are TRBV7-2 and TRBJ2-7, with 11 positions matching TRBD1. There are 14 residues in the CDR3. V was pared by 5 bases and J by 3 bases, with 3 bases of the junction left unmatched. The germline gives CDR1 SGHTA, CDR2 FQGNSA. The CDR3 sequence is CASSQGQGVYEQYF. CDR3 DNA: TGTGCCAGCAGCCAGGGACAGGGGGTCTACGAGCAGTACTTC. Complete variable domain (other parts from reference TRBV7-2 and TRBJ2-7): GAGVSQSPSNKVTEKGKDVELRCDPISGHTALYWYRQSLGQGLEFLIYFQGNSAPDKSGLPSDRFSAERTGGSVSTLTIQRTQQEDSAVYLCASSQGQGVYEQYFGPGTRLTVT.

The rearrangement links TRBV27 to TRBJ2-1; no clear D. Trimming took 2 bases from V and 8 from J, leaving 10 bases between them. Germline V lookup: CDR1 MNHEY, CDR2 SMNVEV (reference sequence). This CDR3 has 13 residues. The CDR3 here is CASSLDRPHEQFF. DNA of the CDR3: TGTGCCAGCAGTTTAGATCGCCCCCATGAGCAGTTCTTC.

The chain recombines TRBV29-1 with TRBJ1-1; no clear D. This CDR3 comprises 11 residues. With 2 bases removed from V and 6 bases from J, the gap between germline ends came to 7 bases. Germline V CDR1 and CDR2: SQVTM, ANQGSEA. CDR3 in amino acids: CSVEKWAEAFF. Written as DNA, the CDR3 is TGCAGCGTTGAAAAGTGGGCTGAAGCTTTCTTT.

This clone was counted a single time. The V call is TRBV29-1, the J call TRBJ2-7; D unclear. CDR1 and CDR2 from the germline V gene are SQVTM and ANQGSEA. The CDR3 has 12 residues. Trimming removed 3 bases at V and 0 bases at J, with 6 bases between. The CDR3 coding sequence is TGCAGCGTTGACCTGAACTCCTACGAGCAGTACTTC. It specifies CSVDLNSYEQYF.

This clone was observed once. This sequence joins TRBV19 and TRBJ1-5; D is ambiguous. CDR3 size: 13 residues. Trimming shortened V by 5 bases and J by 5 bases, and 10 bases separated the two germline ends. Germline V gene sequence: CDR1 LNHDA, CDR2 SQIVND (reference sequence). This CDR3 reads CASSVHGYQPQHF. The CDR3 nucleotides read TGTGCCAGTAGTGTACATGGATATCAGCCCCAGCATTTT.

The chain is built from TRBV14 and TRBJ2-5; 7 bases agree with TRBD2. Germline CDR1 and CDR2: SGHDN and FVKESK. Unmatched junction bases numbered 2, after V lost 8 bases and J lost 2 bases. The CDR3 runs 12 residues. CDR3 bases: TGTGCCAGCGGTAGCGGGCAAGAGACCCAGTACTTC. It yields the protein CASGSGQETQYF.

The chain joins TRBV10-1 to TRBJ2-7; 7 nucleotides agree with TRBD2. The CDR3 runs 14 residues. V trimming: 2 bases; J trimming: 2 bases; junction bases outside the gene matches: 3. Germline lookup yields CDR1 WNHNN and CDR2 SYGVQD (reference sequence). The CDR3 bases are TGCGCCAGCAGTGAGACTAGCGAAGCCTACGAGCAGTACTTC. The encoded protein is CASSETSEAYEQYF.